This T cell receptor (beta chain) is drawn from a study of blood T cell repertoires in COVID-19. Across the whole study: The United States, Italy and Spain supplied acute and convalescent COVID-19 samples. From T cells, B-cell-depleted T cells, or PBMCs came the material, which was cDNA or gDNA.

As processed by the authors: Reference gene primer amplification gave estimated nucleated cell counts. Sequencing was performed with immunoSEQ multiplex PCR; in TCRdb, only in-frame clones are kept and a portion is missing. The V and J calls and the clone size are those of that table, but D and trimming were determined from the DNA. This table holds 210,000 or so clones, approximately 80% found once. Germline V gene sequence: CDR1 KGHSH, CDR2 LQKENI. The CDR3 extends over 13 amino acids. Trimming shortened V by 4 bases and J by 0 bases, and 5 bases separated the two germline ends. The origin of this receptor is a man aged 45-65 years who had recovered from COVID-19. The chain links TRBV18 to TRBJ2-3; no definite D call. Sequencing input: peripheral blood. CDR3 sequence: CASSQSSTDTQYF. The CDR3 DNA reads TGTGCCAGCTCACAATCTAGCACAGATACGCAGTATTTT.